Presented here are 12 T cell receptor beta chains from one specimen sequenced in a study of human T cells and chemical hapten exposure. A single record per CDR3 protein comes from TCRdb applying MiXCR to the RACE reads. The table includes more than 85,000 distinct CDR3 sequences, approximately 9% detected once. Time point here: pre-sensitization, week 0. The treatment was: therapeutic diphenylcyclopropenone sensitization with weekly scalp DPC. Sequenced here: whole blood, sampled in connection with sensitization to the hapten diphenylcyclopropenone (DPC). These receptors all stem from a man aged 40-50 years with alopecia areata. Some clones in this sample may be carry-over from other donors' samples.

This clonotype was detected many times. V is TRBV9 and J is TRBJ2-1; perhaps TRBD1 as D (6 bases). V was cut by 3 bases and J by 13 bases, with 14 bases left in between. From germline, CDR1 is SGDLS and CDR2 YYNGEE. CDR3 size: 12 residues. CDR3 sequence: CASSGSDRPQFF. The CDR3 nucleotides read TGTGCCAGCAGCGGGAGCGACAGGCCCCAGTTCTTC.

In this sample, this clonotype turned up many times. This chain links TRBV12-3 or TRBV12-4 with TRBJ2-5; D gene ambiguous. V gave up 2 bases and J gave up 5 bases, with 9 bases separating them. This CDR3 contains 13 residues. CDR3 in DNA: TGTGCCAGCAGTTTATCGGTGGTGGAGACCCAGTACTTC. It encodes CASSLSVVETQYF.

The V gene is TRBV7-9, the J gene TRBJ2-3, with D unclear. The V gene's germline CDR1 is SEHNR and CDR2 FQNEAQ (reference sequence). The CDR3 has 16 amino acids. V was pared by 4 bases and J by 1 base, with 15 bases between. As DNA, the CDR3 is TGTGCCAGCAGCTCATTCTCTAGAAGTGGCACAGATACGCAGTATTTT. It specifies CASSSFSRSGTDTQYF. Using reference TRBV7-9 and TRBJ2-3 for the parts outside the CDR3, the full variable domain is DTGVSQNPRHKITKRGQNVTFRCDPISEHNRLYWYRQTLGQGPEFLTYFQNEAQLEKSRLLSDRFSAERPKGSFSTLEIQRTEQGDSAMYLCASSSFSRSGTDTQYFGPGTRLTVL.

This clonotype was counted ten times or more. This rearrangement joins TRBV5-5 to TRBJ2-3; 8 bases map to TRBD1. The CDR3 has 13 amino acids. V was pared by 5 bases and J by 4 bases, with 3 bases of the junction left unmatched. Germline loops: CDR1 SGHKS, CDR2 YYEKEE (reference sequence). The CDR3 sequence: CASSTGGPDTQYF. CDR3 DNA: TGTGCCAGCAGTACAGGGGGTCCAGATACGCAGTATTTT. The full variable domain, rest sourced from reference TRBV5-5 and TRBJ2-3, is DAGVTQSPTHLIKTRGQQVTLRCSPISGHKSVSWYQQVLGQGPQFIFQYYEKEERGRGNFPDRFSARQFPNYSSELNVNALLLGDSALYLCASSTGGPDTQYFGPGTRLTVL.

This clonotype was seen only a few times. The chain has TRBV20-1 and TRBJ1-1; TRBD1 is a possible D gene (5 bases). CDR1 and CDR2 from the germline V gene are DFQATT and SNEGSKA (reference sequence). Trimming removed 5 bases from V and 1 base from J, with 11 bases in between. CDR3 length: 13 amino acids. This CDR3 reads CSAGRQSNTEAFF. The CDR3 nucleotides are TGCAGTGCTGGACGACAGTCGAACACTGAAGCTTTCTTT.

The CDR3: CASSLRTGTPADTQYF. CDR3 bases: TGTGCCAGCAGCTTACGCACCGGGACCCCGGCCGATACGCAGTATTTT. The gene calls are TRBV11-2 and TRBJ2-3; D possibly uses TRBD1 or TRBD2 (5 bases each). Germline CDR1 reads SGHAT; CDR2 reads FQNNGV. Deletions cut 2 bases from V and 6 bases from J, with 18 bases between. The CDR3 totals 16 residues.

This clonotype was counted between two and nine times. This chain joins TRBV6-6 and TRBJ2-5; D is possibly TRBD1 (6 bases). The V gene lost 4 bases and the J gene lost 2 bases, with 14 bases spanning the gap. The CDR3 loop spans 15 amino acids. Germline CDR1 reads MNHNY; CDR2 reads SVGAGI (reference sequence). The DNA of the CDR3 is TGTGCCAGCAGTTCAGATCAGGGGATTCAAGAGACCCAGTACTTC. The encoded protein is CASSSDQGIQETQYF.

The V gene is TRBV3-1, the J gene TRBJ2-3; D uncertain. This CDR3 has 13 amino acids. Germline V gives CDR1 LGHDT, CDR2 YNNKEL (reference sequence). V lost 0 bases and J 5 bases, leaving 6 bases between the germline ends. The CDR3 reads CASSQDVRDTQYF. CDR3 nucleotides: TGTGCCAGCAGCCAAGATGTTAGAGATACGCAGTATTTT.

There are many counts of this clonotype. In nucleotides, the CDR3 is TGTGCCAGCAGTGAGGCCGGGACAGTGGGCACCGGGGAGCTGTTTTTT. Translated: CASSEAGTVGTGELFF. The gene calls are TRBV6-2 or TRBV6-3 and TRBJ2-2; 7 bases agree with TRBD1. There are 16 residues in the CDR3. Germline CDR1 reads MNHEY; CDR2 reads SVGEGT. Germline trimming cut 5 bases from V and 4 bases from J; bases unmatched to any gene: 10.

This chain joins TRBV3-1 and TRBJ2-1; D is unresolved. Trimming removed 1 base at V and 3 bases at J, with 10 bases between. The germline CDR1 and CDR2 sequences are LGHDT and YNNKEL (reference sequence). This CDR3 spans 15 amino acids. Written as DNA, the CDR3 is TGTGCCAGCAGCCAAGGGGTTATCGGCTACAATGAGCAGTTCTTC. Protein product: CASSQGVIGYNEQFF.

In this sample, this clonotype turned up many times. The J gene is TRBJ1-5, the V gene TRBV20-1; tentative D call: TRBD1 (5 bases). Germline V CDR1 and CDR2: DFQATT, SNEGSKA (reference sequence). CDR3 length equals 19 residues. Trimming removed 0 bases from V and 0 bases from J, with 21 bases in between. The CDR3 here is CSARDSARTRGASNQPQHF. As DNA, the CDR3 is TGCAGTGCTAGAGATTCCGCCAGGACCCGTGGGGCTAGCAATCAGCCCCAGCATTTT.

This clonotype came up many times. The genes are TRBV12-3 or TRBV12-4 and TRBJ1-5, with D possibly TRBD1 on 6 matching bases. CDR3 size: 16 residues. V lost 2 bases, J lost 3 bases, and 14 bases lay in between. For the CDR3, the DNA is TGTGCCAGCAGTTTACTAGGGGGGGGGGACAATCAGCCCCAGCATTTT. Its protein is CASSLLGGGDNQPQHF.